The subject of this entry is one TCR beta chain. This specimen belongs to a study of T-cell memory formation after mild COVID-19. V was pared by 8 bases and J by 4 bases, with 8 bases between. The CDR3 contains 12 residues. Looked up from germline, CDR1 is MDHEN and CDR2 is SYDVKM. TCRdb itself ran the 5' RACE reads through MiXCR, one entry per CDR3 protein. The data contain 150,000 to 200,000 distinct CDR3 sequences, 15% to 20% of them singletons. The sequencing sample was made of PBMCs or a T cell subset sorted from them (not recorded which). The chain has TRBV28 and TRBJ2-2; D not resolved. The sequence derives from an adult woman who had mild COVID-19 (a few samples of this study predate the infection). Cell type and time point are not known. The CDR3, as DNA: TGTGCCAGCCGACGACTCACCGGGGAGCTGTTTTTT. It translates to CASRRLTGELFF.